Sequencing of this T cell receptor beta chain was carried out in a study of Graves' ophthalmopathy and Graves' hyperthyroidism. The study's findings and limits: Also, most clonotypes expanded in the thyroid above 0.001 frequency appeared in blood.

Certain patients were not enrolled. These were patients with other autoimmune diseases, uncontrolled infections, pregnancy or lactation. Clinicians diagnosed using symptoms, serum thyroxine, TRAb, thyroid ultrasound and orbital computed tomography. Using RNA transcripts, the TCR beta CDR3 regions were amplified. Investigators did first-round RT-PCR with HTBI primers, then second-round multiplex PCR. TCRdb processed the multiplex PCR reads anew with MiXCR; each CDR3 protein has one entry. The sample has some 1.1 million distinct CDR3 sequences, roughly 35% seen once. This clonotype has ten or more counts. Its antigen remains unidentified. Trimming pared 6 bases from V and 8 bases from J, leaving 25 bases between. The CDR3 spans 17 residues.

This chain connects TRBV12-3 or TRBV12-4 to TRBJ2-2; possibly TRBD1 or TRBD2 for D (5 bases each). This TCR came from an adult man with Graves' hyperthyroidism. Sequences were obtained from peripheral blood or thyroid tissue (not recorded which). The CDR3, as DNA: TGTGCCAGCAGCGTTAACGGGGCGCGTCGGACTGGAGGGGAGCTGTTTTTT. It translates to CASSVNGARRTGGELFF.